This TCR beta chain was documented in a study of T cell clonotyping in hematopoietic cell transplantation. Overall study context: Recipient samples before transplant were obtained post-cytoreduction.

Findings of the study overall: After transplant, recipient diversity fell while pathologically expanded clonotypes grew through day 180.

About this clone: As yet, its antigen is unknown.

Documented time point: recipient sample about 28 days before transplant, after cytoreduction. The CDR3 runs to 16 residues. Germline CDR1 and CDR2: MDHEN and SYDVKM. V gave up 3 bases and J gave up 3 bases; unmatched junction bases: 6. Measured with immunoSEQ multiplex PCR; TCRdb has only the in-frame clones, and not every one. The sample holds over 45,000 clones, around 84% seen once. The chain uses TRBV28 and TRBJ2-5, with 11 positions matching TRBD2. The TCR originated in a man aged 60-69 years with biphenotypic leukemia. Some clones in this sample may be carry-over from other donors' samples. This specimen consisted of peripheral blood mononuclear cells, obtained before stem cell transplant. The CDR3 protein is CASSLPVAGGEETQYF. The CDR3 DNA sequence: TGTGCCAGCAGTTTGCCGGTAGCGGGAGGGGAAGAGACCCAGTACTTC.